A single TCR beta chain is shown here with its context. Authors' analysis steps: Nucleated cell number was recorded as an estimate derived from reference gene primer amplification. TCRdb keeps only in-frame clones here, not all; method: immunoSEQ multiplex PCR. V and J calls plus clone size are reproduced from that table; the DNA served to infer D and trimming. Of fewer than 120,000 clones in the sample, 70% to 90% are singletons; the top ten hold less than 4%. This record comes from a study of blood T cell repertoires in COVID-19. Study-level background: The analysed material was cDNA or gDNA that came from T cells, B-cell-depleted T cells, or PBMCs.

With 1 base removed from V and 3 bases from J, the gap between germline ends came to 12 bases. The CDR3 spans 14 residues. Germline V gene sequence: CDR1 GTSNPN, CDR2 SVGIG (reference sequence). This chain joins TRBV30 and TRBJ1-2, with TRBD1 as a possible D gene (5 bases). Sequencing was carried out using peripheral blood. This clonotype was sampled from a woman aged 45-65 years with acute or convalescent COVID-19. This CDR3 is CAWSALGVDYGYTF. CDR3 DNA sequence: TGTGCCTGGAGTGCGCTAGGGGTAGACTATGGCTACACCTTC. The complete variable domain, with remaining parts taken from reference TRBV30 and TRBJ1-2, reads SQTIHQWPATLVQPVGSPLSLECTVEGTSNPNLYWYRQAAGRGLQLLFYSVGIGQISSEVPQNLSASRPQDRQFILSSKKLLLSDSGFYLCAWSALGVDYGYTFGSGTRLTVV.